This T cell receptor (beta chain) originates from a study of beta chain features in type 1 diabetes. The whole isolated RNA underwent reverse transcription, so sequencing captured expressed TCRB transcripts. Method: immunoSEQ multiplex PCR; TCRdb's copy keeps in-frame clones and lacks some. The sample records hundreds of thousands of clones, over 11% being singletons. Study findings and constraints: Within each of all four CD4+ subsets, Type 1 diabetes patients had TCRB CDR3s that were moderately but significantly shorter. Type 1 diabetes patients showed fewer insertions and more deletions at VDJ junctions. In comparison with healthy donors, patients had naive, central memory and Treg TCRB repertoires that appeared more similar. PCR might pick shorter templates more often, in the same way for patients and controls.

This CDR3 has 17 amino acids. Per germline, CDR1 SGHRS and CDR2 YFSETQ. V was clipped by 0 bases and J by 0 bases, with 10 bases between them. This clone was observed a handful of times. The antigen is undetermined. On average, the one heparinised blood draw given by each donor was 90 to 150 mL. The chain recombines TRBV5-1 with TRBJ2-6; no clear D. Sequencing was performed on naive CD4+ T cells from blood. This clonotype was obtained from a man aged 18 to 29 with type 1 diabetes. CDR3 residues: CASSLASISSGANVLTF. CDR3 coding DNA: TGCGCCAGCAGCTTGGCCAGCATATCCTCTGGGGCCAACGTCCTGACTTTC.